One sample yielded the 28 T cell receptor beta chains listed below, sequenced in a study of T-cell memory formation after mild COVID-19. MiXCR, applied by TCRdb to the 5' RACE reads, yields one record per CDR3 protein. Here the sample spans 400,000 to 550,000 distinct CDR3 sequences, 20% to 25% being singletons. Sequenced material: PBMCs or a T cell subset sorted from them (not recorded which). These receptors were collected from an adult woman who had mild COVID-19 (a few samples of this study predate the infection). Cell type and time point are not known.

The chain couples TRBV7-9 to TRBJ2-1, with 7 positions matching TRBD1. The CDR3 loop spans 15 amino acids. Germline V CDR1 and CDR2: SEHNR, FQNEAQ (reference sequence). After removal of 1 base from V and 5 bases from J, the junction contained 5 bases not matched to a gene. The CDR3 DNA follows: TGTGCCAGCAGCTTAGGAACAGGGGCCGACAATGAGCAGTTCTTC. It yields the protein CASSLGTGADNEQFF.

The DNA of the CDR3 is TGTGCCAGCGGGGTTTCCTACGAGCAGTACTTC. It is translated as CASGVSYEQYF. The chain couples TRBV6-2 or TRBV6-3 to TRBJ2-7; no clear D. V was clipped by 8 bases and J by 1 base, with 6 bases between them. Per germline, CDR1 MNHEY and CDR2 SVGEGT. CDR3 size: 11 residues.

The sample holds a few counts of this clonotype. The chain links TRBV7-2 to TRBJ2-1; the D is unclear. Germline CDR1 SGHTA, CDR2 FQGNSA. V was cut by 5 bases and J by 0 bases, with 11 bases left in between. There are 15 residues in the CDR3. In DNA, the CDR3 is TGTGCCAGCAGCCCGCTCATTAGCTCCTACAATGAGCAGTTCTTC. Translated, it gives CASSPLISSYNEQFF.

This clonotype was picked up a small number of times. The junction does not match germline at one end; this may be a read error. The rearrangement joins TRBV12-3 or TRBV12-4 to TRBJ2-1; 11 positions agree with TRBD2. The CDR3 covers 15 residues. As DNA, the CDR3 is TGTGCCAGCAGTCCAGGGGGGACTAGCGGAGGACCGCTGCTCTTC. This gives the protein CASSPGGTSGGPLLF.

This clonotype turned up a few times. The CDR3 region is CSARDPTSGPNEQFF. The CDR3 DNA reads TGCAGTGCTAGAGATCCCACTAGCGGGCCCAATGAGCAGTTCTTC. This chain links TRBV20-1 with TRBJ2-1; TRBD2 agrees at 9 bases. Per germline, CDR1 DFQATT and CDR2 SNEGSKA (reference sequence). The CDR3 covers 15 residues. Trimming cost V 0 bases and J 6 bases; bases outside gene matches: 6.

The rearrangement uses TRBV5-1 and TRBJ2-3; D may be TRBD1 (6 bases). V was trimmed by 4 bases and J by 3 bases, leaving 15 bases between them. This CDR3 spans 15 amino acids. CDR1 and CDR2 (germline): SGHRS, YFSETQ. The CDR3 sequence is CASSGGLGGTDTQYF. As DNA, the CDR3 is TGCGCCAGCAGCGGGGGCCTCGGCGGGACAGATACGCAGTATTTT.

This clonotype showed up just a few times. CDR3 sequence: CSARAGEVTSTDTQYF. The CDR3 DNA is TGCAGTGCTAGAGCTGGCGAGGTGACTAGCACAGATACGCAGTATTTT. The chain combines TRBV20-1 with TRBJ2-3; no clear D gene. The CDR3 runs 16 residues. Trimming removed 1 base at V and 0 bases at J, with 14 bases between. The germline V gene encodes CDR1 DFQATT and CDR2 SNEGSKA (reference sequence).

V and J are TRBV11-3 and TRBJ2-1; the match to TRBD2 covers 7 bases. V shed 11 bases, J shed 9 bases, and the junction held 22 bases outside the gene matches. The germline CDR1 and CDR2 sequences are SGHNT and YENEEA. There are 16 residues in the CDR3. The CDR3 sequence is CASHLGAGEPRGEQFF. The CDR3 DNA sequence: TGTGCCTCCCATTTAGGGGCGGGGGAACCGAGGGGTGAGCAGTTCTTC.

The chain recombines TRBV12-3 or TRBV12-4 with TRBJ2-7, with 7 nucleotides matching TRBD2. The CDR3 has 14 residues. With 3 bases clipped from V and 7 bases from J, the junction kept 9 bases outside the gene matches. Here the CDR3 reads CASSLGFGEGEQYF. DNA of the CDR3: TGTGCCAGCAGTTTGGGTTTCGGGGAGGGGGAGCAGTACTTC.

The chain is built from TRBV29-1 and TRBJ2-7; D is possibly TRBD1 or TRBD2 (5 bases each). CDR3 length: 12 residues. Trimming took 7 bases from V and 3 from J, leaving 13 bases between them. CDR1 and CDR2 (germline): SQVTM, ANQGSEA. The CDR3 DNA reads TGCAGCGCCAAGGGACCGAACTACGAGCAGTACTTC. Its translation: CSAKGPNYEQYF.

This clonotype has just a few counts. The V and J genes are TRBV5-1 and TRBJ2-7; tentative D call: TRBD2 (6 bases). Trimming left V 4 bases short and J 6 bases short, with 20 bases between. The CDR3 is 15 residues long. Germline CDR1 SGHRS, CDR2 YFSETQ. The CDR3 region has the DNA TGCGCCAGCAGCGGCCAGGAGGGGTCCCAGGGCGAGCAGTACTTC. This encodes CASSGQEGSQGEQYF.

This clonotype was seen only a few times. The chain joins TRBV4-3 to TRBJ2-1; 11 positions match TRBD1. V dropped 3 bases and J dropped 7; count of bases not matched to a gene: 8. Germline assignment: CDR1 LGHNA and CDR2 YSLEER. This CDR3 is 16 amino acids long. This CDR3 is CASSHGDRGARNEQFF. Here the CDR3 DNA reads TGCGCCAGCAGCCATGGGGACAGGGGGGCTCGGAATGAGCAGTTCTTC.

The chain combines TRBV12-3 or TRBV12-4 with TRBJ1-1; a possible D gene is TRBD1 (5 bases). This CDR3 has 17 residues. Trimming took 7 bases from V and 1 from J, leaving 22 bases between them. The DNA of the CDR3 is TGTGCCAGCACCCCCCTTCTGACAGCGGAAAGGAACACTGAAGCTTTCTTT. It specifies CASTPLLTAERNTEAFF.

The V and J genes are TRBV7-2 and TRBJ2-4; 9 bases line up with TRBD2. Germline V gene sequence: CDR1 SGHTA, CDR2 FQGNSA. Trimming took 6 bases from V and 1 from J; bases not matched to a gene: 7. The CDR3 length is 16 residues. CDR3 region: CASRPTGTSAKNIQYF. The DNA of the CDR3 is TGTGCCAGCAGGCCTACCGGGACTAGCGCCAAAAACATTCAGTACTTC.

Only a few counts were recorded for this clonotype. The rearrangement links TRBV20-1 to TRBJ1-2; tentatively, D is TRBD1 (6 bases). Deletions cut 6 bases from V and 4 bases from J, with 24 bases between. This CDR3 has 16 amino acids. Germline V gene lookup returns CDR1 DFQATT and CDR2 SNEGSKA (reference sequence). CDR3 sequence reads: CSARHPGDLWVYGYTF. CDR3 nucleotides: TGCAGTGCGAGGCACCCAGGGGACCTGTGGGTCTATGGCTACACCTTC.

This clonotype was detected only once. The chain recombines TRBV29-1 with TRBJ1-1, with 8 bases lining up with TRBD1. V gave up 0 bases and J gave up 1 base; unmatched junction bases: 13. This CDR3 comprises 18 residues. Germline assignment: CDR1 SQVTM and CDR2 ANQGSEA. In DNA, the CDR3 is TGCAGCGTTGAAGATACTGGAGGCCCAGGGGGCAGGAACACTGAAGCTTTCTTT. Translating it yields CSVEDTGGPGGRNTEAFF.

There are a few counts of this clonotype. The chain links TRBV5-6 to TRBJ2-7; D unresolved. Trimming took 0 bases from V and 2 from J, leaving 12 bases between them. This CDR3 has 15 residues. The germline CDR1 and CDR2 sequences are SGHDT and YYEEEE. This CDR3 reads CASSLGVRPPYEQYF. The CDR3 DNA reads TGTGCCAGCAGCTTGGGAGTCCGCCCCCCCTACGAGCAGTACTTC.

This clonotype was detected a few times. Here the CDR3 DNA reads TGCAGTGCTATAACCGGACAGGCATACTCCGAGCAGTACTTC. Residues: CSAITGQAYSEQYF. The chain has TRBV20-1 and TRBJ2-7; the match to TRBD1 covers 7 bases. The germline CDR1 and CDR2 sequences are DFQATT and SNEGSKA (reference sequence). V lost 4 bases to trimming and J lost 6 bases; unmatched junction nucleotides: 12. The CDR3 covers 14 residues.

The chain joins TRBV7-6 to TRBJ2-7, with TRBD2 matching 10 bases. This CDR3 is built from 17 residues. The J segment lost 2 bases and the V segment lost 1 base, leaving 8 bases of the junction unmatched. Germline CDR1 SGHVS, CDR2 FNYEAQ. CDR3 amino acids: CASSLVLAGAPTYEQYF. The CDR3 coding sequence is TGTGCCAGCAGCTTAGTCCTAGCGGGAGCCCCGACCTACGAGCAGTACTTC.

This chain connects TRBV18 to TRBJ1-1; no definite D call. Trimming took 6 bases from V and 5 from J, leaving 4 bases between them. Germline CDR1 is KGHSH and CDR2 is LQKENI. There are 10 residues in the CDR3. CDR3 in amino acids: CASSGTEAFF. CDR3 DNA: TGTGCCAGCTCCGGGACTGAAGCTTTCTTT.

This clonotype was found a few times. The CDR3 DNA follows: TGTGCCAGCAACCCGGGACCCAAGTCGAAAACCCACACAGATACGCAGTATTTT. Its protein is CASNPGPKSKTHTDTQYF. This rearrangement joins TRBV5-6 to TRBJ2-3; D is tentatively TRBD1 or TRBD2 (5 bases each). V was shortened by 6 bases and J by 2 bases, with 25 bases between the two germline ends. The CDR3 has 18 amino acids. The germline CDR1 and CDR2 sequences are SGHDT and YYEEEE.

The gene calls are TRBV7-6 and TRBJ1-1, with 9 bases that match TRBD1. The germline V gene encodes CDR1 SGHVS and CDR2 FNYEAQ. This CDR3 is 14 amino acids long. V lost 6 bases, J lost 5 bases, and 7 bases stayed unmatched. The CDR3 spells CASRPTGGGTEAFF. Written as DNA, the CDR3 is TGTGCCAGCAGGCCGACAGGGGGGGGGACTGAAGCTTTCTTT.

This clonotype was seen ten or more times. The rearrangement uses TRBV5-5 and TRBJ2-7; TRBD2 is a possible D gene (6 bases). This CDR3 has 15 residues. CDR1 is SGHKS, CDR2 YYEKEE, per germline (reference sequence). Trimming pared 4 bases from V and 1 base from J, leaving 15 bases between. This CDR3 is CASSRAGSPSYEQYF. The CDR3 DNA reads TGTGCCAGCAGCCGCGCGGGATCCCCATCCTACGAGCAGTACTTC.

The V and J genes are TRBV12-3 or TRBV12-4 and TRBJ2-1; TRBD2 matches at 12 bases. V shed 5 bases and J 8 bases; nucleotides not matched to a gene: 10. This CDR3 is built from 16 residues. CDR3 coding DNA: TGTGCCAGCAGTCCGCCGACTAGCGGGAGCAGCTATGAGCAGTTCTTC. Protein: CASSPPTSGSSYEQFF.

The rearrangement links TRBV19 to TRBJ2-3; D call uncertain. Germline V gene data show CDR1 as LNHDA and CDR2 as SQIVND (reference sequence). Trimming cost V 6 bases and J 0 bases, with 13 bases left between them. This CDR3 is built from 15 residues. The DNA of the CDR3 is TGTGCCAGTAGGCAGTTTGGAACTAGCACAGATACGCAGTATTTT. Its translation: CASRQFGTSTDTQYF.

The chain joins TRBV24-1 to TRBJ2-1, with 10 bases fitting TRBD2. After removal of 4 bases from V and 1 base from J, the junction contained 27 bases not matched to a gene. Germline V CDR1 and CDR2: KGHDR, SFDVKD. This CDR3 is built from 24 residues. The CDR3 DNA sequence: TGTGCCACCAGTGAGGGAGCGGGCTGGAGCGGGAGGGCTAGGTGGAGTATATCCTACAATGAGCAGTTCTTC. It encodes CATSEGAGWSGRARWSISYNEQFF.

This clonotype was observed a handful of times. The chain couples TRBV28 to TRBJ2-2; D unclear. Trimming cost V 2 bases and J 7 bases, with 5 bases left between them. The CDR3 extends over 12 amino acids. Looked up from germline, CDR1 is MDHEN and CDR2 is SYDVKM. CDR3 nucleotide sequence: TGTGCCAGCAGTTTACCTGGCGGGGAGCTGTTTTTT. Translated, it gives CASSLPGGELFF.

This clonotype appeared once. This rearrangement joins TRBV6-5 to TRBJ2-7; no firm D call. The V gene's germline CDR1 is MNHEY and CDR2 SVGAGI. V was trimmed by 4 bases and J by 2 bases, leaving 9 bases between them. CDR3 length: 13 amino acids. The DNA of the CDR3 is TGTGCCAGCAGTTCCCGACAAGCCTACGAGCAGTACTTC. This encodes CASSSRQAYEQYF.